The next 2 T cell receptor beta chains were all read from a single sample in a study of Japanese encephalitis immunity and Zika vaccine responses. CFSE-labeled PBMCs were cultured about six days with peptide pools, each at 1 ug/mL. Unfixed live CD56-CD19-CD16-CD3+CD4+ CFSE-low cells were sorted as proliferating CD4 T cells. TCRdb redid the calling of the 5' RACE reads with MiXCR, one entry per CDR3 protein. Of around 370 distinct CDR3 sequences in the sample, 3.6% were seen once. The sample in question was antigen-activated CD4+ T cells from blood, cultured, obtained during a Zika inactivated vaccine study. The receptors here all came from an adult man who received an inactivated Zika virus vaccine.

In this sample, this clonotype is medium-sized. The chain employs TRBV4-3 and TRBJ1-1; perhaps TRBD1 as D (5 bases). Trimming took off 1 base at V and 1 base at J, with 13 bases between the two ends. The CDR3 is made up of 16 amino acids. CDR1 is LGHNA and CDR2 is YSLEER in the germline V gene. CDR3 bases: TGCGCCAGCAGCCAAGTGGTTGGGGGGTCGAACACTGAAGCTTTCTTT. Its translation is CASSQVVGGSNTEAFF.

Sample share makes this clonotype medium-sized. The chain carries TRBV6-2 or TRBV6-3 and TRBJ2-7; tentative D call: TRBD2 (6 bases). Between the trimmed V and J ends, which lost 6 bases and 2 bases, there was a span of 17 bases. The CDR3 covers 15 residues. Germline CDR1 reads MNHEY; CDR2 reads SVGEGT. CDR3 in amino acids: CASSELAFFPYEQYF. The CDR3 DNA is TGTGCCAGCAGCGAACTAGCCTTTTTCCCCTACGAGCAGTACTTC.